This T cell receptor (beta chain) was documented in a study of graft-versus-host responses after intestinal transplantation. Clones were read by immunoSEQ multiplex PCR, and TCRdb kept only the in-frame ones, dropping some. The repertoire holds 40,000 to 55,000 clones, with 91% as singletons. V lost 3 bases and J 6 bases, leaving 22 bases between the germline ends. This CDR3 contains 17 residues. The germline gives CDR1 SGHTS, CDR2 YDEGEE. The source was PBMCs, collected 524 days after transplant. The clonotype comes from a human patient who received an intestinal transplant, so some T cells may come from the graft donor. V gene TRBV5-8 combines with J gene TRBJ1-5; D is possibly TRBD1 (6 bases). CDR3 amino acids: CASSWTPPGEAGQPQHF. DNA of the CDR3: TGTGCCAGCAGCTGGACACCACCAGGGGAGGCGGGTCAGCCCCAGCATTTT.